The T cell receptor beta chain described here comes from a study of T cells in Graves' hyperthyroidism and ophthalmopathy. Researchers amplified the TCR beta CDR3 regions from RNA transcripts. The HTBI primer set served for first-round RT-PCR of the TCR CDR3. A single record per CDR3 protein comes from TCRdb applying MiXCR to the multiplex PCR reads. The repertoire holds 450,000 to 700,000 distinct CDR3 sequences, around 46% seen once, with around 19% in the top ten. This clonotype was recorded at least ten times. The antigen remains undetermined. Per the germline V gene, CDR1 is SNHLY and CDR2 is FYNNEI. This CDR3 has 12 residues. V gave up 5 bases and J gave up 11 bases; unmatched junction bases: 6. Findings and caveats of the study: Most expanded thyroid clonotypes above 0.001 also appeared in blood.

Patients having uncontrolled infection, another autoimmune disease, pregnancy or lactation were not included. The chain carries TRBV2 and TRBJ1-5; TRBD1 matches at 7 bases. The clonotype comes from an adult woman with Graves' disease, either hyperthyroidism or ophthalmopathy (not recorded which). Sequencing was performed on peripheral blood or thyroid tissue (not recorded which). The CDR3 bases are TGTGCCAGCAGTCGACAGGGAGAAACCCAGCATTTT. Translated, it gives CASSRQGETQHF.